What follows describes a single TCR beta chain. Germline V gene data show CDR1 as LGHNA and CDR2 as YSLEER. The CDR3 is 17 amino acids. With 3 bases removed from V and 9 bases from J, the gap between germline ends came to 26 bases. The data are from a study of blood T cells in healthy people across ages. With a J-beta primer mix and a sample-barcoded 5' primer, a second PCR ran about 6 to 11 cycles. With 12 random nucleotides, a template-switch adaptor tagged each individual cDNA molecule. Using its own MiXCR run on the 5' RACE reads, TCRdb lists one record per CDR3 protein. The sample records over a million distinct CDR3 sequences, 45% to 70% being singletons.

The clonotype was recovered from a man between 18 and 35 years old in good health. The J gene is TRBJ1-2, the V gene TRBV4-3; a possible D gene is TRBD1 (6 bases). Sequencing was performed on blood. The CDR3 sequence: CASSHGWGAGSGSSYTF. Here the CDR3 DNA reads TGCGCCAGCAGCCACGGATGGGGGGCGGGAAGTGGTTCTAGCTACACCTTC.